The text below deals with one T cell receptor beta chain. What it binds is unknown. Germline values: CDR1 SEHNR, CDR2 FQNEAQ (reference sequence). V was clipped by 1 base and J by 7 bases, with 14 bases between them. This CDR3 region has 15 residues. The data are from a study of cytomegalovirus exposure and HLA in healthy donors. Study-level points and caveats: Cytomegalovirus-associated TCR beta chains were listed, numbering around 150.

Here immunoSEQ multiplex PCR was the method, and the copy in TCRdb shows in-frame clones only, minus some. The sample has 240,000 or so clones; approximately 83% are singletons. The material sequenced was PBMCs. This receptor was taken from a woman aged 25 to 39 in good health and CMV-seropositive. The chain uses TRBV7-9 and TRBJ1-5, with D possibly TRBD1 on 6 matching bases. For the CDR3, the DNA is TGTGCCAGCAGCTTAGGGACAGAGATGGGGCAGCCCCAGCATTTT. Protein: CASSLGTEMGQPQHF.